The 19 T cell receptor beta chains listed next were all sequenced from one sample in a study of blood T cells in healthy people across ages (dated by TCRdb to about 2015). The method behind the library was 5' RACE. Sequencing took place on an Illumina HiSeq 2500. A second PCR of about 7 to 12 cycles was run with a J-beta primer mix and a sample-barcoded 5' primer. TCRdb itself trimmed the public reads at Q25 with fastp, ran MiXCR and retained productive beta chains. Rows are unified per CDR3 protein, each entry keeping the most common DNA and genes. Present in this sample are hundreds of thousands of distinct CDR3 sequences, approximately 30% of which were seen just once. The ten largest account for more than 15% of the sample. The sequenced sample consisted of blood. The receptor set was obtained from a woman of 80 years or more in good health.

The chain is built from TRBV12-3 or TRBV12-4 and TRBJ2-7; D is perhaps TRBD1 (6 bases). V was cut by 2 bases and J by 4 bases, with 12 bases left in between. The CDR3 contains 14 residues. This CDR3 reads CASSLQGPLYEQYF. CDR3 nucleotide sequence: TGTGCCAGCAGTTTACAGGGGCCCCTTTACGAGCAGTACTTC.

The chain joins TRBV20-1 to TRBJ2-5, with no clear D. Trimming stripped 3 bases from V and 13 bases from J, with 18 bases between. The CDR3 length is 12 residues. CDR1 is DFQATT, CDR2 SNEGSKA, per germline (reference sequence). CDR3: CSASRDSIERYF. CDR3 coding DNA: TGCAGTGCTAGTAGGGATAGCATAGAGCGGTACTTC.

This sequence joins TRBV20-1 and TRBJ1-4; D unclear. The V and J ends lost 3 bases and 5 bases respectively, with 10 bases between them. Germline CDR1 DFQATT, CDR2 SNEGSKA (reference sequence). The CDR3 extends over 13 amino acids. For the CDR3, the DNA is TGCAGTGCTAGGAGATGGGAAAATGAAAAACTGTTTTTT. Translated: CSARRWENEKLFF.

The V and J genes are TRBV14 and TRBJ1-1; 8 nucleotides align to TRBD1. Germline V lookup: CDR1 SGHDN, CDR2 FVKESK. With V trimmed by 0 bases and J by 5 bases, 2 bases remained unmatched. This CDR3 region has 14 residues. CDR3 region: CASSQETGGTEAFF. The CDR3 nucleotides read TGTGCCAGCAGCCAAGAAACAGGGGGGACTGAAGCTTTCTTT.

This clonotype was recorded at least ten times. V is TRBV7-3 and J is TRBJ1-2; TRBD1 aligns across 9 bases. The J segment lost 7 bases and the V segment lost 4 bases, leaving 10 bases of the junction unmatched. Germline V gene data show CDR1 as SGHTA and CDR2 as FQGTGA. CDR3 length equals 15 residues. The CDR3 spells CASSSSGTGLSGYTF. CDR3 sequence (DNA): TGTGCCAGCAGCTCCTCCGGGACAGGGCTTTCTGGCTACACCTTC. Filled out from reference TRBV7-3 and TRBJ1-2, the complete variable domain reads GAGVSQTPSNKVTEKGKYVELRCDPISGHTALYWYRQSLGQGPEFLIYFQGTGAADDSGLPNDRFFAVRPEGSVSTLKIQRTERGDSAVYLCASSSSGTGLSGYTFGSGTRLTVV.

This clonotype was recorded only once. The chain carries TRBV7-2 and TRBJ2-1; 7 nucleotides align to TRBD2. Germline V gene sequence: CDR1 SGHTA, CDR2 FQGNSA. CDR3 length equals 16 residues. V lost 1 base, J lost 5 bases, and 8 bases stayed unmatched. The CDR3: CASSLVGGSGNNEQFF. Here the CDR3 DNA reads TGTGCCAGCAGCTTAGTTGGCGGGAGCGGGAACAATGAGCAGTTCTTC.

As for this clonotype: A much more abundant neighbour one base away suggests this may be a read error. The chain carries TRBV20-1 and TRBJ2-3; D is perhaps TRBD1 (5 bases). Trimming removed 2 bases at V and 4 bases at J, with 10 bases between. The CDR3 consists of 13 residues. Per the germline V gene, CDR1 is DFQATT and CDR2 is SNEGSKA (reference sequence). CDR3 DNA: TGCAGTGCTAGACAGGGATACGCAGATACGCAGTATTTT. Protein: CSARQGYADTQYF.

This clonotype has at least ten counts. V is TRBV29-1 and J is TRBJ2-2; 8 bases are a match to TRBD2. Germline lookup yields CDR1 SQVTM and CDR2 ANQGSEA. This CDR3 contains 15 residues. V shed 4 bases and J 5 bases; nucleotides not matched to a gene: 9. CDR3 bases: TGCAGCGTTGGGGTAGCGGGGATGGGAACCGGGGAGCTGTTTTTT. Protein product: CSVGVAGMGTGELFF.

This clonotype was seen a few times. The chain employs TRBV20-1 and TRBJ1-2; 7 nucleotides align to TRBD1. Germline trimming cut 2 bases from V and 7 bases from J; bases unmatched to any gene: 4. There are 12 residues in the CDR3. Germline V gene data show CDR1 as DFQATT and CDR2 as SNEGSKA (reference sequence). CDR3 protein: CSARQGVSGYTF. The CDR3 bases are TGCAGTGCTAGACAGGGGGTTAGTGGCTACACCTTC.

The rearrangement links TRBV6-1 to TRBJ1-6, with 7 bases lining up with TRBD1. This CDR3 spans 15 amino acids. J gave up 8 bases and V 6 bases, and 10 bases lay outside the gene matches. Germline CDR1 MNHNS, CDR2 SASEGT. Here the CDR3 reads CASSPRTGQDSPLHF. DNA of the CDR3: TGTGCCAGCAGCCCGAGGACAGGACAGGATTCACCCCTCCACTTT.

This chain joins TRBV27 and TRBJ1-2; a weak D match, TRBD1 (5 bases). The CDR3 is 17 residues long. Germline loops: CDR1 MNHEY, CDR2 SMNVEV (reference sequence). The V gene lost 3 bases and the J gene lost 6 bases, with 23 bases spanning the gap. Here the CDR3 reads CASSFRGGPGGEDGYTF. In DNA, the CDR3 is TGTGCCAGCAGTTTCCGGGGGGGACCCGGGGGAGAGGATGGCTACACCTTC.

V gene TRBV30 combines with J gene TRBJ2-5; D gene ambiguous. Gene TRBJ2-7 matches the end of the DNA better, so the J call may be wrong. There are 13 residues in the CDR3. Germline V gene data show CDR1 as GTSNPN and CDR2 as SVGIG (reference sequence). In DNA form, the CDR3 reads TGTGCCTGGAGTGGTGAGGCTTTCGACGAGCAGTACTTC. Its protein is CAWSGEAFDEQYF.

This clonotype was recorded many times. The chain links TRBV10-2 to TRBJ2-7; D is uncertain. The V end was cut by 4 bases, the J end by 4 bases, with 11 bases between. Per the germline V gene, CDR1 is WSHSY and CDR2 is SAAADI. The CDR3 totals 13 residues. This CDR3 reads CASSGTARYEQYF. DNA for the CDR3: TGCGCCAGCAGTGGGACGGCAAGATACGAGCAGTACTTC.

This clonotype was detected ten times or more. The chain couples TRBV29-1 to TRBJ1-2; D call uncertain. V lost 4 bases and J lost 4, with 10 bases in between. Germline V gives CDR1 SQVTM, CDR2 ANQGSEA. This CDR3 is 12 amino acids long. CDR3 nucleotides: TGCAGCGTTGCCCCTGCGTCCTATGGCTACACCTTC. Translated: CSVAPASYGYTF.

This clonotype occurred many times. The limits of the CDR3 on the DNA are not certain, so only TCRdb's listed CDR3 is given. The CDR3: CASVGGGSYEQYF. This chain joins TRBV21-1 and TRBJ2-7; TRBD1 reflects the table's D call only, with no check against the DNA. TRBV21-1 is marked as a pseudogene. The CDR3 is 13 residues long, ends included.

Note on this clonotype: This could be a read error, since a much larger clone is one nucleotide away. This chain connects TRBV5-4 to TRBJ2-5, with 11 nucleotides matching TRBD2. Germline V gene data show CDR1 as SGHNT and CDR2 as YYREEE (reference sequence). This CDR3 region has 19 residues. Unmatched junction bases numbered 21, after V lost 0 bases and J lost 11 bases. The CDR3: CASSLVPTSGGDSYNEQYF. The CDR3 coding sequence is TGTGCCAGCAGCTTGGTCCCTACTAGCGGGGGAGACTCCTACAATGAGCAGTACTTC.

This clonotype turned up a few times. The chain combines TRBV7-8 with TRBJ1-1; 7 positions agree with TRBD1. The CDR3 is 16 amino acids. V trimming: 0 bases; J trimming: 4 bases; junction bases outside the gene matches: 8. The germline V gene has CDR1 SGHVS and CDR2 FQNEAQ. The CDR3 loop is CASSLAGQARGTEAFF. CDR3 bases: TGTGCCAGCAGCTTAGCCGGACAGGCCAGGGGCACTGAAGCTTTCTTT.

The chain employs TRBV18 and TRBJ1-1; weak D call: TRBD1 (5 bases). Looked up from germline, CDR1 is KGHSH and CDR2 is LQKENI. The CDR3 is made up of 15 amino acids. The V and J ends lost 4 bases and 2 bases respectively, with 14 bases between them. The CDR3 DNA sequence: TGTGCCAGCTCACAAGAGACTGGGGGTAACACTGAAGCTTTCTTT. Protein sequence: CASSQETGGNTEAFF.

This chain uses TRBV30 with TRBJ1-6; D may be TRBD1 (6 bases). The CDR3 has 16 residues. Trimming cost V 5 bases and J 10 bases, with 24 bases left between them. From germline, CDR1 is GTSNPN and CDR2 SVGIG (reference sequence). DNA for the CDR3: TGTGCCTGGGGACCCCACAATGAGGGGGATAGGTCACCCCTCCACTTT. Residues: CAWGPHNEGDRSPLHF.